This TCR beta chain was obtained from a study of beta chain features in type 1 diabetes. Study-level points and caveats: When Type 1 diabetes patients were examined, their TCRB CDR3s proved moderately but significantly shorter in all four CD4+ subsets. Any HLA effect on TCRB rearrangement was left unresolved by small sub-analyses. The study found that naive, central memory and Treg TCRB repertoires appeared more similar in patients than in healthy donors. Type 1 diabetes patients had VDJ junctions that carried fewer insertions and more deletions.

Per the germline V gene, CDR1 is MGHRA and CDR2 is YSYEKL. The CDR3 has 15 residues. The trim removed 3 bases at V and 5 bases at J, leaving 7 bases unmatched. For this clone: The antigen remains unidentified.

Expressed TCRB transcripts were sequenced because the entire RNA isolate underwent reverse transcription. Assay used: immunoSEQ multiplex PCR; TCRdb lists only in-frame clones, some missing. Of 550,000 to 850,000 clones detected, around 15% appear once; the ten largest clones hold less than 0.025%. The gene calls are TRBV4-1 and TRBJ2-7; TRBD1 matches at 10 bases. The sample consisted of naive CD4+ T cells from blood. The sequence derives from a young man with type 1 diabetes. The CDR3 loop is CASSQTDRGDNEQYF. DNA for the CDR3: TGCGCCAGCAGCCAGACGGACAGGGGGGACAACGAGCAGTACTTC.